This T cell receptor (beta chain) was documented in a study of OX40 agonist ivuxolimab in advanced cancers. Study background: Three patients got partial responses; one had hepatocellular carcinoma and two had cutaneous melanoma. Broader study findings: With doses of 0.1 to 3.0 mg/kg, CD4+ and CD8+ blood T cells had undergone clonal expansion by week 6.

Germline V gene sequence: CDR1 SEHNR, CDR2 FQNEAQ (reference sequence). V shed 5 bases and J shed 5 bases, with 21 bases lying between them. The CDR3 contains 16 residues. TCRdb's table, derived via immunoSEQ multiplex PCR, lists solely in-frame clones and lacks some. The table includes about 96,000 clones, 84% detected once. As for this clone: The antigen remains unidentified.

The V and J genes are TRBV7-9 and TRBJ2-5, with TRBD1 as a possible D gene (6 bases). The sample in question was CD4+ or CD8+ T cells sorted from blood, obtained in a trial of the OX40 agonist ivuxolimab. The source is an adult with an advanced solid tumor such as melanoma, head and neck, liver or kidney cancer. The CDR3 region has the DNA TGTGCCAGCAGCCGAACCCGACAGGATTGGGGCGAGACCCAGTACTTC. Encoded protein: CASSRTRQDWGETQYF.